The subject of this entry is one TCR beta chain. These data originate in a study of blood T cell repertoires in COVID-19. Using immunoSEQ multiplex PCR, the repertoire was profiled, and TCRdb retains in-frame clones only, with some absent. The data contain roughly 250,000 clones, roughly three quarters of them singletons. There are 15 residues in the CDR3. V gave up 0 bases and J gave up 6 bases, with 14 bases separating them. The germline V gene has CDR1 KGHSH and CDR2 LQKENI. The chain links TRBV18 to TRBJ1-1; perhaps TRBD1 as D (6 bases). The sequenced sample was peripheral blood. The TCR originated in a woman aged 40 to 50 with active or convalescent COVID-19. DNA of the CDR3: TGTGCCAGCTCACCACCGTTACAGGGTGAGTCTGAAGCTTTCTTT. Translation: CASSPPLQGESEAFF.